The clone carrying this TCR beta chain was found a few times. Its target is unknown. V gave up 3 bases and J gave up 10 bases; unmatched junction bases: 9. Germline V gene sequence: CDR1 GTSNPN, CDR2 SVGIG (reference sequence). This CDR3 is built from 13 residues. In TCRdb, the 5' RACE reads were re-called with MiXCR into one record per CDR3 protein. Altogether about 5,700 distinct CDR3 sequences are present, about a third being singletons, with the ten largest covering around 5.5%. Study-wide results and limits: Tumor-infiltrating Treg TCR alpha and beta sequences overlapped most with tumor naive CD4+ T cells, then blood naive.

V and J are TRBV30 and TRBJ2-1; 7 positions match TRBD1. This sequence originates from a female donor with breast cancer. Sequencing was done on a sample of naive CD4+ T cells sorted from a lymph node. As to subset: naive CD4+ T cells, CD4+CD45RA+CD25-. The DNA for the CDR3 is TGTGCCTGGAGAAGACAGGGTCTCGGGGAGCAGTTCTTC. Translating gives CAWRRQGLGEQFF.